This T cell receptor beta chain comes out of a study of radiotherapy plus CTLA-4 blockade in lung cancer. Study-level findings and limits: Researchers report tumor-derived TCR clones expanding in blood after radiotherapy plus ipilimumab. Response was reportedly best predicted by early blood T cell clone dynamics, with interferon-beta.

This CDR3 region has 12 residues. The V end was cut by 4 bases, the J end by 6 bases, with 9 bases between. Germline CDR1 GTSNPN, CDR2 SVGIG (reference sequence). Assay used: immunoSEQ multiplex PCR; TCRdb lists only in-frame clones, some missing. The sample lists roughly 88,000 clones; around four fifths were seen once. Details on this clone: The antigen is not known.

This clonotype was obtained from a human donor with non-small cell lung cancer who had stable disease on radiotherapy plus ipilimumab. The source was peripheral blood, collected from a patient treated with radiotherapy plus ipilimumab. The J gene is TRBJ2-2, the V gene TRBV30; no clear D. CDR3 nucleotides: TGTGCCTGGACCCAGAGAGCCGGGGAGCTGTTTTTT. This encodes CAWTQRAGELFF.